A single T cell receptor (beta chain) is shown here with its context. Its antigen is unidentified. The sample contains more than one DNA sequence encoding this CDR3. The CDR3 runs 14 residues. Trimming took off 3 bases at V and 4 bases at J, with 12 bases between the two ends. Germline loops: CDR1 SGHAT, CDR2 FQNNGV. The data stem from a study of T cell responses to AZD1222 COVID-19 vaccine. TCRdb's copy holds only in-frame clones and misses some; the assay was immunoSEQ multiplex PCR. The sample holds roughly 150,000 clones, roughly 92% seen once. General study points: Baseline seropositives among AZD1222 recipients totaled only 6 or 7. With two AZD1222 doses given, Spike-specific TCR breadth and depth both rose. Reports say nearly half of spike-specific TCRs go after unmutated variant regions.

The source is an adult who received the AZD1222 COVID-19 vaccine. The chain combines TRBV11-2 with TRBJ1-2; tentatively, D is TRBD1 (6 bases). Sample: peripheral blood, taken 28 days after the second AZD1222 dose. The CDR3 DNA reads TGTGCCAGCAGCTTGGAGCAGGGGATCTATGGCTACACCTTC. Protein: CASSLEQGIYGYTF.